This T cell receptor (beta chain) was observed in a study of T cells in Graves' hyperthyroidism and ophthalmopathy. Uncontrolled infection, other autoimmune disease, pregnancy or lactation led to exclusion. Clinicians diagnosed patients from clinical symptoms, serum thyroxine and TRAb, thyroid ultrasound and orbital computed tomography. Trimming left V 4 bases short and J 4 bases short, with 14 bases between. CDR3 length equals 14 residues. Looked up from germline, CDR1 is MNHEY and CDR2 is SMNVEV (reference sequence). Study results and caveats: Clonotypes that were expanded in thyroid above 0.001 mostly appeared in blood too. Using 13 V-J features, a model discriminated ophthalmopathy from stable hyperthyroidism.

This clonotype was counted at least ten times. Its matching antigen is unknown. The source material, RNA transcripts, was used to amplify TCR beta CDR3 regions. A set of HTBI primers served as the primers for a first-round RT-PCR of the TCR CDR3. A single record per CDR3 protein comes from TCRdb applying MiXCR to the multiplex PCR reads. Altogether approximately 370,000 distinct CDR3 sequences are present, 15% to 20% being singletons, with the ten largest covering 34%. The gene calls are TRBV27 and TRBJ2-7, with a tentative D call TRBD1 (6 bases). The source of this sequence is a woman aged 25 to 45 with Graves' hyperthyroidism that later progressed to Graves' ophthalmopathy. Specimen: blood. Here the CDR3 DNA reads TGTGCCAGCAGTTCTCAGGGGTTGGAATACGAGCAGTACTTC. It codes for CASSSQGLEYEQYF.